This entry features one TCR beta chain sequence. This CDR3 spans 15 amino acids. V shed 4 bases and J 0 bases; nucleotides not matched to a gene: 5. In germline, CDR1 is LNHDA, CDR2 SQIVND (reference sequence). This sample was included in a study of cytomegalovirus exposure and HLA in healthy donors. With 60 Vbeta and 13 Jbeta primers, the PCR was carried out. Some clones are missing from TCRdb's copy, which holds only in-frame ones; the method was immunoSEQ multiplex PCR. The table has some 100,000 clones, approximately 68% seen once. The sequence came from a woman aged 18 to 35 in good health and CMV-seropositive. Sequencing was carried out using PBMCs. The genes are TRBV19 and TRBJ1-2; 7 bases map to TRBD1. The CDR3 nucleotides read TGTGCCAGTAGTACTTCGGACAGGTCTAACTATGGCTACACCTTC. This translates into CASSTSDRSNYGYTF. Drawing the rest from reference TRBV19 and TRBJ1-2, the complete variable domain is DGGITQSPKYLFRKEGQNVTLSCEQNLNHDAMYWYRQDPGQGLRLIYYSQIVNDFQKGDIAEGYSVSREKKESFPLTVTSAQKNPTAFYLCASSTSDRSNYGYTFGSGTRLTVV.